This TCR beta chain originates from a study of T and B cells in COVID-19 patients (dated by TCRdb to about 2020). Notes on the research overall: Using TRB and IGH repertoire sequencing of peripheral blood, the study characterized adaptive immunity in COVID-19 patients who had active infection or had recovered. As many as 9 follow-up blood samples were collected from each patient, and in some individuals these samples spanned different disease stages. A median age of approximately 37 years was recorded in the recovered cohort versus approximately 70 years in the active-infection cohort. Of the approximately 22 patients in the active-infection cohort, some 17 had comorbidities associated with unfavorable COVID-19 outcome. For the repertoire analyses, the comparison was an age-matched reference group of roughly 37 healthy donors who were negative for COVID-19 antibodies. A recovered cohort was made up of 19 patients contributing under 25 samples, mostly after mild to moderate COVID-19 managed as outpatients. Two patients belonged to both the recovered and active cohorts because samples were available from active disease and after recovery. Critical illness requiring mechanical ventilation or ECMO was present in about 55% of the 20 patients in the active-infection cohort. Over 8 million TCR sequences were analysed from a TCR and BCR sequence repository that comprised a few dozen patients and roughly 74 time points. Broader findings and caveats from the paper: In patients with COVID-19, the usage of TRBV/TRBJ genes was reported to be strongly skewed. During active COVID-19 the TRB repertoires were highly clonal, but at recovery diversity and richness rose above the levels seen in healthy donors. Blood samples from mildly ill patients during symptoms and early samples from severe cases were scarce. Specific T cell subsets (CD4+/Treg/CD8+) and sorted SARS-CoV-2-responsive or tetramer+ T cells had not yet been sequenced, and the corresponding sequencing experiments were ongoing. The cohort was judged too small for assessing how HLA contributes to COVID-19 susceptibility or severity. Prospective validation of the reported TCR clusters was stated to be required before clinical use. A total of roughly 2,000 exclusive TCR clusters, including 30 to 40 low-pGen clusters, were found in the recovered cohort.

TCRdb lists the instrument as Illumina MiSeq. Multiplex PCR with BIOMED2 TRB-A/B primer pools was used to amplify the TRB rearrangements. Illumina-compatible adapters and 7-nucleotide sample barcodes were attached to the amplicons in two consecutive PCRs. All library PCRs used Phusion HS II polymerase. The amplicons were purified from gel with the NucleoSpin Gel and PCR Clean-up kit, measured on Qubit, and then pooled at 3.5 to 4 nM. Amplicon pool quality was checked on an Agilent 2100 Bioanalyzer before Illumina next-generation sequencing. Per the source publication's procedure: Annotation of TRB rearrangements was done in MiXCR 3.0.8 with the default MiXCR reference library. Sequences with fewer than 2 reads and non-productive reads were filtered out, and every unique CDR3 nucleotide sequence was treated as a single clone. R 3.5.1 was used to calculate clonality, diversity, richness and V-J gene usage. GLIPH2 was used for TCR clustering by CDR3 similarity, and generation probabilities were calculated by OLGA. GLIPH2 clusters were kept only when the clusters contained at least four unique TCR clonotypes present in at least three individuals. TCRdb trimmed the raw reads at Q25, called clones with MiXCR and kept productive beta chains. Rows matching on CDR3 protein sequence are summarized as one entry with the most common DNA and genes. These V and J calls originate from TCRdb's pipeline instead of the authors' own analysis. Within this sample are roughly 7,000 distinct CDR3 sequences, with 30% to 35% of them counted one time only. Together, the top ten hold 20% to 25% of the sample.

CDR1 and CDR2, looked up from the germline V gene, are SGHDT and YYEEEE. Reading from cysteine to phenylalanine, the CDR3 counts 15 amino acids. The DNA shown is the 45-base CDR3, in frame from base 1. Trimming leaves V shorter by 2 bases and J shorter by 3 bases, with the junction holding 3 bases beyond the gene matches. This clonotype registers as medium-sized (0.01 to 0.1%) within its sample. No antigen is known for it. No per-base quality is available; no much larger clone lies one base away. Genomic DNA extracted from blood, in amounts of roughly 230-550 ng, served as the starting material for amplifying TRB repertoires.

This receptor chain uses TRBV5-6 and TRBJ2-2, and TRBD1 matches 8 of the central bases. This TCR was sampled from a human donor with active COVID-19. The sequencing sample was made of blood. The CDR3 loop reads CASSLQGVHTGELFF. The nucleotides read TGTGCCAGCAGCTTACAGGGGGTCCACACCGGGGAGCTGTTTTTT.